This TCR beta chain was captured by sequencing in a study of blood T cells in healthy people across ages. The overall study: About one barcoded beta molecule per two T cells was the capture yield of template switching.

The use of a sample-barcoded 5' primer and a J-beta primer mix characterized a second PCR of roughly 6 to 11 cycles. TCRdb independently ran MiXCR on the 5' RACE reads; one entry per CDR3 protein. The sample includes about 830,000 distinct CDR3 sequences, 58% of them seen just once. Sequenced input: blood. The clonotype was recovered from a man aged 30-40 years in good health.

The CDR3 region has the DNA TGCGCCAGCAGCTTCGATCTCGCCAATGAGCAGTTCTTC. It codes for CASSFDLANEQFF. The chain recombines TRBV5-1 with TRBJ2-1; D unresolved. Germline V gives CDR1 SGHRS, CDR2 YFSETQ. Trimming removed 2 bases from V and 6 bases from J, with 9 bases in between. CDR3 size: 13 residues.